The T cell receptor (beta chain) described here comes from a study of blood T cell repertoires in COVID-19. CDR1 SGHTA and CDR2 FQGTGA come from the germline V gene. Trimming pared 1 base from V and 13 bases from J, leaving 13 bases between. This CDR3 comprises 13 residues. As handled by the study authors: Estimation of nucleated cell counts relied on the amplification of reference gene primers. The assay was immunoSEQ multiplex PCR, and TCRdb's table has in-frame clones only and misses some. V, J and clone size are taken as reported in that table, and D and trimming were inferred from the DNA itself. The data hold more than 300,000 clones, with about 89% observed a single time. Enrolled during active infection, Seattle patients were then followed longitudinally.

Sequencing input: peripheral blood. This clonotype was obtained from a woman in her 50s with COVID-19, enrolled during active disease. The J gene is TRBJ1-4, the V gene TRBV7-3; D remains ambiguous. Here the CDR3 reads CASSLRAGDRLFF. The CDR3 bases are TGTGCCAGCAGCTTAAGGGCAGGCGATAGACTGTTTTTT.